This T cell receptor (beta chain) stems from a study of T cells after yellow fever vaccination. Overall study findings and caveats: Highly abundant clonotypes carried over from the bulk population could end up in FACS-sorted repertoires as contaminants. Booster sampling recovered most clones from primary vaccination (under 97% CD4, around 90% CD8). Although the secondary response was weaker, it peaked faster, at day 5 versus 15.

In making TCR cDNA, 5'RACE template switching added a universal primer site and UMIs to it. TCRdb re-derived calls from the 5' RACE reads in MiXCR, one entry per CDR3 protein. The sample holds a few hundred thousand distinct CDR3 sequences, less than 20% seen once. The germline CDR1 and CDR2 sequences are SGHVS and FQNEAQ. The V segment lost 0 bases and the J segment 6 bases; nucleotides outside the gene matches: 11. This CDR3 region has 18 residues. To note about this clonotype: Its specificity is not known.

The material sequenced was PBMCs, taken less than 6 days after the first yellow fever vaccination. This clonotype was obtained from a man aged 18 to 30 who received the YFV17D yellow fever vaccine. This sequence joins TRBV7-8 and TRBJ2-2; 9 nucleotides align to TRBD2. The CDR3 is CASSLASVLAGSPGELFF. As DNA, the CDR3 is TGTGCCAGCAGCTTAGCCTCGGTTCTAGCGGGGTCTCCCGGGGAGCTGTTTTTT.